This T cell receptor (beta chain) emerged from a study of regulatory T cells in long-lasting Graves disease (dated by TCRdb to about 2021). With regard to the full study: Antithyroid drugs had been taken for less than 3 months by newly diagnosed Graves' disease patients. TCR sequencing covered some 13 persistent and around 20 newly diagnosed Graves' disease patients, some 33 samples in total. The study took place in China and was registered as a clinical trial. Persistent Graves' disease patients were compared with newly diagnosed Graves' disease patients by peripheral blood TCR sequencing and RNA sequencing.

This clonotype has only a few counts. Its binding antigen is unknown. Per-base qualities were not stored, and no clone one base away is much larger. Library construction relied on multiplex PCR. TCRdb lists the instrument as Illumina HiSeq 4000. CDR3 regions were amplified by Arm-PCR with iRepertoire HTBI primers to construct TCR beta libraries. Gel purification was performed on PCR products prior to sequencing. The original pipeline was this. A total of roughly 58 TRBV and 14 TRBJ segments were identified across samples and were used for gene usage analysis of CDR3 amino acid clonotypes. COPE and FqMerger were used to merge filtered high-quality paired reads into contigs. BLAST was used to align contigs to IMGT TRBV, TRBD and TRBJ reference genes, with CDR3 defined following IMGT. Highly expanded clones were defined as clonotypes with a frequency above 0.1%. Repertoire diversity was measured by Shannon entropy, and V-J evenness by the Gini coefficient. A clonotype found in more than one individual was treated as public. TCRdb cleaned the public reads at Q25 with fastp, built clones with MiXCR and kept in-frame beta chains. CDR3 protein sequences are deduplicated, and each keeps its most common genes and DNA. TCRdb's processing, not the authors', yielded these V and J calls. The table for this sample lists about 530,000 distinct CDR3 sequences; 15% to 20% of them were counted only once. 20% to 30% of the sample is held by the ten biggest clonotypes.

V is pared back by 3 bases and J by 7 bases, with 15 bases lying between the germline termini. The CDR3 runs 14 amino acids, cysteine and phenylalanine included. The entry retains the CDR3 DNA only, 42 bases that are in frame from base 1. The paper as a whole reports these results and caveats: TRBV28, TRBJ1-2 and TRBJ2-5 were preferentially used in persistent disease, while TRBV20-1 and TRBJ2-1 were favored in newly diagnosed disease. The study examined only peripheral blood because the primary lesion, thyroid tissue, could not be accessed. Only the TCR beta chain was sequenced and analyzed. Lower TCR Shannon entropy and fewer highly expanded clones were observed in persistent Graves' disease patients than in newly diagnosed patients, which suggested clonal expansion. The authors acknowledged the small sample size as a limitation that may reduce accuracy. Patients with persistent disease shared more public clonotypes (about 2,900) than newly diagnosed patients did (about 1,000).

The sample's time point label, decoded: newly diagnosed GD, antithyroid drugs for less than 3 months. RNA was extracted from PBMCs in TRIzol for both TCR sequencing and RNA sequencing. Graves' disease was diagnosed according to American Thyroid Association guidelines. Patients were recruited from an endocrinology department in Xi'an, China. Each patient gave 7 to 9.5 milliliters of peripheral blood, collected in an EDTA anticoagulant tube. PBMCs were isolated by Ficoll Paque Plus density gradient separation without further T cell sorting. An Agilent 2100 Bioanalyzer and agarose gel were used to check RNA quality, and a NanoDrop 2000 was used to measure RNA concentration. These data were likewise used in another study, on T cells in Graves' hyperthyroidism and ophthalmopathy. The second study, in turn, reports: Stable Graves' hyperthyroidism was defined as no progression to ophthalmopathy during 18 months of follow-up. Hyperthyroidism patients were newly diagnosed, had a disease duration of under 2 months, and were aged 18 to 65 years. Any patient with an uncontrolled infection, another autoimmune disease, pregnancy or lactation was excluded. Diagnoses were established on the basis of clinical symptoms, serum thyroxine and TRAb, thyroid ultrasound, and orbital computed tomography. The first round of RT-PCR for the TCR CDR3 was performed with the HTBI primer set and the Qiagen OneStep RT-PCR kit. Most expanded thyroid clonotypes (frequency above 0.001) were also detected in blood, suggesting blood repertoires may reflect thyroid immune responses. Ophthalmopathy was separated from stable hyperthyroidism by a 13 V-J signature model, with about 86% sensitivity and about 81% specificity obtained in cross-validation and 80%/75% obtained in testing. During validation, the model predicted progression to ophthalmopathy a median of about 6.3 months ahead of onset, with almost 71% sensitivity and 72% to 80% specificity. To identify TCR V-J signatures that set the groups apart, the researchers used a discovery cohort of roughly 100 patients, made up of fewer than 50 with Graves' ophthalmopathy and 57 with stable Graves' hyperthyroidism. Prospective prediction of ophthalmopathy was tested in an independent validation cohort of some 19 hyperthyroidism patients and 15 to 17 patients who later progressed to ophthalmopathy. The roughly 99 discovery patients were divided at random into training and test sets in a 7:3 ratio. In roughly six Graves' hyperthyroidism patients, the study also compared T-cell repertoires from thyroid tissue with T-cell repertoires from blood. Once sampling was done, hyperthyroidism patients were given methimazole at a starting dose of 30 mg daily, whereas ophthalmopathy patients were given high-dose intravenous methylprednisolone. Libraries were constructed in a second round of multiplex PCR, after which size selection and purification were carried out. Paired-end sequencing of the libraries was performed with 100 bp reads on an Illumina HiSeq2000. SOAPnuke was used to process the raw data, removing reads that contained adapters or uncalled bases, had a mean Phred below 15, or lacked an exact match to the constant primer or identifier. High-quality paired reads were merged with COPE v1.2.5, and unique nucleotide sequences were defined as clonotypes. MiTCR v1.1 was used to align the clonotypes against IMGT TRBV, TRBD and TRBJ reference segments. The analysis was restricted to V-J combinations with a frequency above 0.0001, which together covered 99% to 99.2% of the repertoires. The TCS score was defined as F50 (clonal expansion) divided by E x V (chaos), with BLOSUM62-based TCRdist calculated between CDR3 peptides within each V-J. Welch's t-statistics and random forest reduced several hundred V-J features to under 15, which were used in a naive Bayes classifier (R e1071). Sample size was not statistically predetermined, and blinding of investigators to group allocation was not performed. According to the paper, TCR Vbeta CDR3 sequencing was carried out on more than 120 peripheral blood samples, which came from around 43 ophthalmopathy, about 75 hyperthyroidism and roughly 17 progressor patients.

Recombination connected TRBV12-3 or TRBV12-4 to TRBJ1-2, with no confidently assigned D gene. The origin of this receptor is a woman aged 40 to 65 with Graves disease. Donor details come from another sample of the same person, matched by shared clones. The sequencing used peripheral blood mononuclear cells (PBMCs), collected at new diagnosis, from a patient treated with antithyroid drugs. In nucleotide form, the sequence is TGTGCCAGCAGTTTCGAAGTCGGCCTCTGTGGCTACACCTTC. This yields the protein CASSFEVGLCGYTF.